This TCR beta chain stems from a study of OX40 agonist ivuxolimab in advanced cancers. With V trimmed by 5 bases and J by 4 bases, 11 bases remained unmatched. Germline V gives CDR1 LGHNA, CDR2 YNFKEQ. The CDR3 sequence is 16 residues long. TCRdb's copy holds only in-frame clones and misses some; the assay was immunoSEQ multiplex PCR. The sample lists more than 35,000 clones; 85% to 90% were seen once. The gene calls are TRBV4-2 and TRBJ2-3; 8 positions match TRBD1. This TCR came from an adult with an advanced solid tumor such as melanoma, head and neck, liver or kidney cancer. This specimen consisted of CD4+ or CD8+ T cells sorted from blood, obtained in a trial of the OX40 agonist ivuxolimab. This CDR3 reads CASSFLGQGAADTQYF. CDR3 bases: TGTGCCAGCAGCTTCCTAGGGCAGGGGGCTGCAGATACGCAGTATTTT.